This T cell receptor (beta chain) derives from a study of human T cells and chemical hapten exposure. Findings and limits, study-wide: TCRs exceeding 1 in 1000 frequency stayed unchanged with DPC sensitization.

The V end was cut by 4 bases, the J end by 5 bases, with 9 bases between. Germline V gene lookup returns CDR1 SGHTA and CDR2 FQGNSA. The CDR3 sequence is 13 residues long. This clonotype was counted a few times. Its target is not known. TCRdb called the RACE reads again in MiXCR, with one record for every CDR3 protein. The sample yields about 380,000 distinct CDR3 sequences, just under 6.5% seen once. Specified time point: patch test 2, 6 weeks after DPC sensitization. Treatment indicated: therapeutic diphenylcyclopropenone sensitization with weekly scalp DPC. The chain uses TRBV7-2 and TRBJ2-1; the D gene is possibly TRBD2 (5 bases). This receptor was identified in a woman in her late teens or twenties with alopecia areata. Some clones in this sample may be carry-over from other donors' samples. The sequencing here drew on whole blood, taken in connection with sensitization to the hapten diphenylcyclopropenone (DPC). The CDR3 DNA follows: TGTGCCAGCAGCTGGACTGCAGACAATGAGCAGTTCTTC. As protein: CASSWTADNEQFF.